This TCR beta chain was observed in a study of T cell changes during pregnancy in multiple sclerosis. The CDR3 has 14 residues. Germline-derived CDR1 and CDR2 are SGHRS and YFSETQ. J was trimmed by 11 bases and V by 4 bases; bases with no gene match: 12. The assay was immunoSEQ multiplex PCR, and TCRdb's table has in-frame clones only and misses some. This table holds tens of thousands of clones, around 92% found once. The chain has TRBV5-1 and TRBJ2-5, with 9 bases matching TRBD1. The sample consisted of peripheral blood, taken in the third trimester of pregnancy. This sequence was found in a female donor in good health, enrolled as a control in a pregnancy study. The CDR3: CASSQGQGLGGQYF. DNA of the CDR3: TGCGCCAGCAGCCAGGGACAGGGTCTGGGAGGGCAGTACTTC.